The next 6 T cell receptor beta chains were all read from a single sample in a study of PD-1 blockade in classical Hodgkin lymphoma. The table came from immunoSEQ multiplex PCR; TCRdb's copy has only in-frame clones and leaves some out. Counted here are 4,900 or so clones, roughly 64% occurring once; the ten biggest clones make up 60% to 75%. Each and every patient relapsed after autologous stem cell transplantation, and patients got differing brentuximab vedotin exposure. Here the sequenced sample was peripheral blood mononuclear cells (PBMCs), taken at baseline. The source is a human donor with classical Hodgkin lymphoma.

The CDR3 loop reads CASTEDSTYEQYF. The CDR3 DNA reads TGTGCCAGCACCGAAGACAGTACCTACGAGCAGTACTTC. The chain recombines TRBV6-5 with TRBJ2-7, with D possibly being TRBD1 (5 bases). Germline V lookup: CDR1 MNHEY, CDR2 SVGAGI. With 7 bases removed from V and 2 bases from J, the gap between germline ends came to 12 bases. The CDR3 totals 13 residues.

This clone was seen once. The rearrangement uses TRBV30 and TRBJ1-5; D is unclear. V gave up 0 bases and J gave up 5 bases, with 17 bases separating them. The CDR3 totals 16 residues. Per germline, CDR1 GTSNPN and CDR2 SVGIG (reference sequence). The CDR3 coding sequence is TGTGCCTGGAGTGTACAAGGCCCCCCCGGTGATCAGCCCCAGCATTTT. It codes for CAWSVQGPPGDQPQHF.

This clone came up a few times. The rearrangement links TRBV29-1 to TRBJ1-1, with TRBD1 matching 8 bases. Germline V lookup: CDR1 SQVTM, CDR2 ANQGSEA. CDR3 length: 12 amino acids. With 2 bases clipped from V and 4 bases from J, the junction kept 0 bases outside the gene matches. The CDR3 spells CSVETGGTEAFF. CDR3 sequence (DNA): TGCAGCGTTGAAACAGGGGGCACTGAAGCTTTCTTT.

The J gene is TRBJ1-5, the V gene TRBV5-6; D unresolved. Germline V gene data show CDR1 as SGHDT and CDR2 as YYEEEE. The CDR3 is 14 amino acids. V lost 5 bases and J 0 bases, leaving 9 bases between the germline ends. The CDR3: CASRKAYSNQPQHF. The CDR3 DNA sequence: TGTGCCAGCAGAAAGGCATATAGCAATCAGCCCCAGCATTTT.

The J gene is TRBJ2-7, the V gene TRBV28, with 7 bases identical to TRBD2. From germline, CDR1 is MDHEN and CDR2 SYDVKM. V was pared by 10 bases and J by 2 bases, with 11 bases of the junction left unmatched. CDR3 size: 14 residues. Written as DNA, the CDR3 is TGTGCCACCAGAGCTAGCGGCCCCCCCTACGAGCAGTACTTC. Translation gives CATRASGPPYEQYF.

This clone was seen only once. The chain employs TRBV4-1 and TRBJ1-1, with 10 bases identical to TRBD1. The J segment lost 3 bases and the V segment lost 4 bases, leaving 5 bases of the junction unmatched. The CDR3 runs to 15 residues. Germline values: CDR1 MGHRA, CDR2 YSYEKL. The CDR3 sequence: CASSLVGTGDTEAFF. The CDR3 DNA reads TGCGCCAGCAGCCTCGTGGGGACAGGGGACACTGAAGCTTTCTTT.